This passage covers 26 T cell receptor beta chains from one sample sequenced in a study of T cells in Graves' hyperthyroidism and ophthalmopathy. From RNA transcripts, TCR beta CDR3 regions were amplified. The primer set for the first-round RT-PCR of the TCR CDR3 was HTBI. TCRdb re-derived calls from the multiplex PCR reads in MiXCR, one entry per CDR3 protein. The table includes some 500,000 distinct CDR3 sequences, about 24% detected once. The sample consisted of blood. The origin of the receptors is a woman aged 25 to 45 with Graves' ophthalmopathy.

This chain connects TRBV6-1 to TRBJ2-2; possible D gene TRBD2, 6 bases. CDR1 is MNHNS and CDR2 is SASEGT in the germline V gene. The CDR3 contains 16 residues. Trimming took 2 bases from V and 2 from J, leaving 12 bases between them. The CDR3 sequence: CASSETPGLNTGELFF. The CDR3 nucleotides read TGTGCCAGCAGTGAAACCCCGGGACTTAACACCGGGGAGCTGTTTTTT.

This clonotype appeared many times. CDR3 nucleotide sequence: TGTGCCAGCAGTGAGGCAGACTATGGCTACACCTTC. It yields the protein CASSEADYGYTF. This chain uses TRBV6-1 with TRBJ1-2; no clear D. Germline V gene data show CDR1 as MNHNS and CDR2 as SASEGT. This CDR3 has 12 residues. V was cut by 3 bases and J by 3 bases, with 5 bases left in between.

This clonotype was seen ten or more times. The CDR3 loop reads CASSLGQVTTDTQYF. In nucleotides, the CDR3 is TGTGCCAGCAGCTTAGGTCAGGTTACCACAGATACGCAGTATTTT. V usage is TRBV11-2 and J usage is TRBJ2-3; D call uncertain. The V end was cut by 1 base, the J end by 2 bases, with 10 bases between. CDR3 size: 15 residues. Germline CDR1 SGHAT, CDR2 FQNNGV.

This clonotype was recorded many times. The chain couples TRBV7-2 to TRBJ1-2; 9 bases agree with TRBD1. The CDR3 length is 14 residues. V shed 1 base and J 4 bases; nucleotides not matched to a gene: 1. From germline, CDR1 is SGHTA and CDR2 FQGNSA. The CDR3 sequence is CASSLDRGPYGYTF. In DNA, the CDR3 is TGTGCCAGCAGCTTAGACAGGGGGCCCTATGGCTACACCTTC.

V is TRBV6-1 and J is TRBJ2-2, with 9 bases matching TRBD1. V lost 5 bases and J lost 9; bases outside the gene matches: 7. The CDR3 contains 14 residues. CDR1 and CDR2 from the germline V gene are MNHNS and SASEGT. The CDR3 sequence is CASSPNRGRWELFF. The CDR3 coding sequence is TGTGCCAGCAGTCCAAACAGGGGGCGTTGGGAGCTGTTTTTT.

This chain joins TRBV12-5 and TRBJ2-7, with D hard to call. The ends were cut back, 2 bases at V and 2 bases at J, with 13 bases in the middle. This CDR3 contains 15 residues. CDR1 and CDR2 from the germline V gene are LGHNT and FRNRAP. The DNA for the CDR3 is TGTGCTAGTGGTTTGAACTACCAGGTTGCCTACGAGCAGTACTTC. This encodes CASGLNYQVAYEQYF.

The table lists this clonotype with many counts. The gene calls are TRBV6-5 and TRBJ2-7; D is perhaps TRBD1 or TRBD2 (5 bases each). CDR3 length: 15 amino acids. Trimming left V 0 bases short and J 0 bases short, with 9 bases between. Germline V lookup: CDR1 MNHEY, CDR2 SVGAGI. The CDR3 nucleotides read TGTGCCAGCAGTTACTCGATGGGGGACTCCTACGAGCAGTACTTC. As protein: CASSYSMGDSYEQYF.

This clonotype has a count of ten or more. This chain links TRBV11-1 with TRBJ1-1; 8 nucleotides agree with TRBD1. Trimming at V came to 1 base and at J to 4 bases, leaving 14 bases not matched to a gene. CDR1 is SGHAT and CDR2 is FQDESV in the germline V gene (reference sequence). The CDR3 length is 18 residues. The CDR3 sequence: CASSLVWAGGLVPTEAFF. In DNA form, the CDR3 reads TGTGCCAGCAGCTTAGTCTGGGCAGGGGGCCTCGTCCCCACTGAAGCTTTCTTT.

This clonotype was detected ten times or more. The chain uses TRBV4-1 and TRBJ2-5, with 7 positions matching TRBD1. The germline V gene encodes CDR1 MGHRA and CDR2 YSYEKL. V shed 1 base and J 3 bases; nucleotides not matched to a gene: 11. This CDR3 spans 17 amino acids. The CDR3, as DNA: TGCGCCAGCAGCCAAGTTGGGGCCCTCGGGACAGAAGAGACCCAGTACTTC. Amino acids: CASSQVGALGTEETQYF.

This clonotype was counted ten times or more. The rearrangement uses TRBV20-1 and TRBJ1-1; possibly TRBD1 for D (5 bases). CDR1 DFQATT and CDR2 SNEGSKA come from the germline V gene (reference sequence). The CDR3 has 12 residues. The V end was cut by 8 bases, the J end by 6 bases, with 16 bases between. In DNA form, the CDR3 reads TGCAGTCCCCTTGGGGGGGGTGCTGAAGCTTTCTTT. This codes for CSPLGGGAEAFF.

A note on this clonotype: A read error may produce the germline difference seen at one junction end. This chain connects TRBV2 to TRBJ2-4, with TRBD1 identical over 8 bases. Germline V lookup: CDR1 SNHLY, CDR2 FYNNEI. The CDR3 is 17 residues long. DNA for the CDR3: TGTGCCAGCCTGGACAGGGAACTGCGAGCGGCCAAAAACATTAAGTACTTC. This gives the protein CASLDRELRAAKNIKYF. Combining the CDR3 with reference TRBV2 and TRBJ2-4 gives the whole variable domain EPEVTQTPSHQVTQMGQEVILRCVPISNHLYFYWYRQILGQKVEFLVSFYNNEISEKSEIFDDQFSVERPDGSNFTLKIRSTKLEDSAMYFCASLDRELRAAKNIKYFGAGTRLSVL.

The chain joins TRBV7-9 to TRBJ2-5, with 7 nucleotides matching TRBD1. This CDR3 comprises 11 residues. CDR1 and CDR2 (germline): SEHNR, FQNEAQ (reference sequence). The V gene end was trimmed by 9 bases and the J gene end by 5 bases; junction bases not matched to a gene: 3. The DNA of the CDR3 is TGTGCCAGTGACAGGGAGGAGACCCAGTACTTC. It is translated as CASDREETQYF. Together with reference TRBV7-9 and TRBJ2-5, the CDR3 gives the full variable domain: DTGVSQNPRHKITKRGQNVTFRCDPISEHNRLYWYRQTLGQGPEFLTYFQNEAQLEKSRLLSDRFSAERPKGSFSTLEIQRTEQGDSAMYLCASDREETQYFGPGTRLLVL.

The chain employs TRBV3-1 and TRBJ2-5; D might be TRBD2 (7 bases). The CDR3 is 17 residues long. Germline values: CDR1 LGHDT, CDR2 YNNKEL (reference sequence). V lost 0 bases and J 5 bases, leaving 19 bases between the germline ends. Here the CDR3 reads CASSQDSSPRGGETQYF. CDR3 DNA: TGTGCCAGCAGCCAAGATTCGTCACCCAGGGGAGGGGAGACCCAGTACTTC.

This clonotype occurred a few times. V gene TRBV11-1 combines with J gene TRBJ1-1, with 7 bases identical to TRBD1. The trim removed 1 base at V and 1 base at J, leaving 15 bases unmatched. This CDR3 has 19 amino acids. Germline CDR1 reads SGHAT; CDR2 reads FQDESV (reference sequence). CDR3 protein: CASSLGLFGRGSWNTEAFF. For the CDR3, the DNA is TGTGCCAGCAGCTTAGGTTTGTTCGGCAGGGGGAGTTGGAACACTGAAGCTTTCTTT.

In DNA, the CDR3 is TGTGCCAGCAGTTTATGGGGGGGGTTTGGCGAGCAGTACTTC. This gives the protein CASSLWGGFGEQYF. The rearrangement joins TRBV28 to TRBJ2-7; 7 nucleotides align to TRBD2. Germline trimming cut 0 bases from V and 6 bases from J; bases unmatched to any gene: 5. Germline V gene sequence: CDR1 MDHEN, CDR2 SYDVKM. The CDR3 has 14 residues. The variable domain in full, with the rest retrieved from reference TRBV28 and TRBJ2-7, is DVKVTQSSRYLVKRTGEKVFLECVQDMDHENMFWYRQDPGLGLRLIYFSYDVKMKEKGDIPEGYSVSREKKERFSLILESASTNQTSMYLCASSLWGGFGEQYFGPGTRLTVT.

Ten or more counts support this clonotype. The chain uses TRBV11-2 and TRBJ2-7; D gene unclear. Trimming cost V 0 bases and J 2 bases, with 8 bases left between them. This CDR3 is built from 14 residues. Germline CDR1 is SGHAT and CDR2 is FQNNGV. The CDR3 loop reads CASSLELPTYEQYF. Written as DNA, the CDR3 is TGTGCCAGCAGCTTAGAACTTCCGACCTACGAGCAGTACTTC.

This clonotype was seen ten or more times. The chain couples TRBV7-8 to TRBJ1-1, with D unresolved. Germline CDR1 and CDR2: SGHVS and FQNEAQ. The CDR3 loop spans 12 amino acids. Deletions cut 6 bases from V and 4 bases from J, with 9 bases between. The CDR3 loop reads CASRGLVTEAFF. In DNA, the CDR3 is TGTGCCAGCAGGGGTCTGGTCACTGAAGCTTTCTTT.

Here the CDR3 DNA reads TGTGCCAGCAGGGCGAAAACCCCCAACCTTCGGGTCGGGGAGCTGTTTTTT. This codes for CASRAKTPNLRVGELFF. V gene TRBV6-2 or TRBV6-3 combines with J gene TRBJ2-2; D is unresolved. V dropped 6 bases and J dropped 7 bases, with 24 bases sitting between them. The CDR3 contains 17 residues. Germline V CDR1 and CDR2: MNHEY, SVGEGT.

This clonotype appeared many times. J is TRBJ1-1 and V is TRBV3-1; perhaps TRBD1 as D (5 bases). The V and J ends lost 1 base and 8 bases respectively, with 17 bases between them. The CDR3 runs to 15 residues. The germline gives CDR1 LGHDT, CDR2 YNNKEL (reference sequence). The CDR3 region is CASSQGYGGDQEAFF. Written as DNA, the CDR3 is TGTGCCAGCAGCCAAGGGTATGGGGGGGATCAAGAAGCTTTCTTT.

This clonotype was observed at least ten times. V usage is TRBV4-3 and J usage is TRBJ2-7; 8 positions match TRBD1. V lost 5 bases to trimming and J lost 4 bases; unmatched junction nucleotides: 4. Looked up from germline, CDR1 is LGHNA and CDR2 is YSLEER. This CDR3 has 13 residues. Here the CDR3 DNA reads TGCGCCAGCAGCGGGGACAGGTATTACGAGCAGTACTTC. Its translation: CASSGDRYYEQYF.

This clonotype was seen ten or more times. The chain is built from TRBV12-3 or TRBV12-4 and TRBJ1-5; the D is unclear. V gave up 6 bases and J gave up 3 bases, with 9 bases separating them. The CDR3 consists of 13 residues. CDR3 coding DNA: TGTGCCAGCAGCCGACTGACCAATCAGCCCCAGCATTTT. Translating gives CASSRLTNQPQHF.

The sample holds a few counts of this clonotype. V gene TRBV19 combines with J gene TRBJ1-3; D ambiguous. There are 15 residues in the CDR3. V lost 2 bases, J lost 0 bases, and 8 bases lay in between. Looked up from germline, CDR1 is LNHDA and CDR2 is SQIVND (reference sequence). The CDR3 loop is CASSISGNSGNTIYF. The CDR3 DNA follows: TGTGCCAGTAGTATATCTGGGAACTCTGGAAACACCATATATTTT.

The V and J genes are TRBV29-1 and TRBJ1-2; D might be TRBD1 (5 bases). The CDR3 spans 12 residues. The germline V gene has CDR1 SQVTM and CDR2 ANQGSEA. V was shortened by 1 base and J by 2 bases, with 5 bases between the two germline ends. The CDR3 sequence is CSVEAGNYGYTF. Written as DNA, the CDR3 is TGCAGCGTTGAAGCAGGGAACTATGGCTACACCTTC.

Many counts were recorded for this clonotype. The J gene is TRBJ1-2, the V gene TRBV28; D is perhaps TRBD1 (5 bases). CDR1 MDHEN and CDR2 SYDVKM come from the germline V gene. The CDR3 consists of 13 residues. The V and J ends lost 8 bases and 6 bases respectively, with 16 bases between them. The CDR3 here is CASGGESLDGYTF. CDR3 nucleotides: TGTGCCAGCGGAGGGGAATCCCTTGATGGCTACACCTTC.

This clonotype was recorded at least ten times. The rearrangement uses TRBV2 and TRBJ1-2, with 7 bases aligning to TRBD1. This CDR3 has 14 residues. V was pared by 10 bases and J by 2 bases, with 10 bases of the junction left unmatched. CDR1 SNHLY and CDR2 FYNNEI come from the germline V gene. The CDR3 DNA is TGTGCCATCAGGTGGCAGGGGGTAAACTATGGCTACACCTTC. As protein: CAIRWQGVNYGYTF.

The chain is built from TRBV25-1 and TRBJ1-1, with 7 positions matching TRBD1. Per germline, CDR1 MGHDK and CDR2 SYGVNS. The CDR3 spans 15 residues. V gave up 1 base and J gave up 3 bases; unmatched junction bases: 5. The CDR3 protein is CASSEWDSGDTEAFF. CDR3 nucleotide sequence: TGTGCCAGCAGTGAATGGGACAGTGGAGACACTGAAGCTTTCTTT. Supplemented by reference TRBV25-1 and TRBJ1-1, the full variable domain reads EADIYQTPRYLVIGTGKKITLECSQTMGHDKMYWYQQDPGMELHLIHYSYGVNSTEKGDLSSESTVSRIRTEHFPLTLESARPSHTSQYLCASSEWDSGDTEAFFGQGTRLTVV.